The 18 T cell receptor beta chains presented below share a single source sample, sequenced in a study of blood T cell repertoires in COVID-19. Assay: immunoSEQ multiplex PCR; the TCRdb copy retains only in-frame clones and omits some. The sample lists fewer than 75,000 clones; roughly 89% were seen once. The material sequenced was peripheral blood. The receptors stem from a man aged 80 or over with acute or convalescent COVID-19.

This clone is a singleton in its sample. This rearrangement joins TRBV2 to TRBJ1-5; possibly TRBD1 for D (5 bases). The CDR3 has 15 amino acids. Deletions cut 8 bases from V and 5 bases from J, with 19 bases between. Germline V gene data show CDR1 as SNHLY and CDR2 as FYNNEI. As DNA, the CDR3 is TGTGCCAGCTCCCCGGACATGCCCGTCCATCAGCCCCAGCATTTT. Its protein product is CASSPDMPVHQPQHF.

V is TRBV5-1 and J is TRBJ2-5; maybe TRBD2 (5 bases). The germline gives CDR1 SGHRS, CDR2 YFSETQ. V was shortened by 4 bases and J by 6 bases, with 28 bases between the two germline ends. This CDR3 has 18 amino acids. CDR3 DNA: TGCGCCAGCAGCCCCAATGAACTAGACACACCGGAGTTGCAGACCCAGTACTTC. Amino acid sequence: CASSPNELDTPELQTQYF.

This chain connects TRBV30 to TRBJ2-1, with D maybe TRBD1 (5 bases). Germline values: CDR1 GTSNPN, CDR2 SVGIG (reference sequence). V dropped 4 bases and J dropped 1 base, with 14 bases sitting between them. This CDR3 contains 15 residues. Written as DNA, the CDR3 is TGTGCCTGGACTACTGGACATCGTTCCTACAATGAGCAGTTCTTC. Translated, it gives CAWTTGHRSYNEQFF.

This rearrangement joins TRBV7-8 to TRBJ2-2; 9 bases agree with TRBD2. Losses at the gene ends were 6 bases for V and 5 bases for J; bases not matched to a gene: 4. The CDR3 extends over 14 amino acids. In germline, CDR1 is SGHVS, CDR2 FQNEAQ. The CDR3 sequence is CASRRAGGTGELFF. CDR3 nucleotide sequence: TGTGCCAGCAGGCGGGCGGGAGGGACCGGGGAGCTGTTTTTT.

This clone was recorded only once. CDR3 sequence reads: CASSVQGKSTDTQYF. CDR3 DNA sequence: TGCGCCAGCAGTGTACAGGGGAAGTCCACAGATACGCAGTATTTT. The genes are TRBV10-2 and TRBJ2-3, with 7 bases that match TRBD1. Per germline, CDR1 WSHSY and CDR2 SAAADI. This CDR3 has 15 residues. Unmatched junction bases numbered 6, after V lost 4 bases and J lost 2 bases.

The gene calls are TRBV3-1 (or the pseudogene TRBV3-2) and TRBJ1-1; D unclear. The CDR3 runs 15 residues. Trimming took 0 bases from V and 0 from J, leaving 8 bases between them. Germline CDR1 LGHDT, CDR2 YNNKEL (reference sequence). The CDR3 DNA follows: TGTGCCAGCAGCCAAGAAAGTCAGATGAACACTGAAGCTTTCTTT. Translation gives CASSQESQMNTEAFF.

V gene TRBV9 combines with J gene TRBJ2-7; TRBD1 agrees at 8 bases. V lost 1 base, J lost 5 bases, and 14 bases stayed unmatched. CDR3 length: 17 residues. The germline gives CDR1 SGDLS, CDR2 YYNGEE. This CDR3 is CASSVSPDRGKGNEQYF. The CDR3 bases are TGTGCCAGCAGCGTATCTCCCGACAGGGGTAAAGGGAACGAGCAGTACTTC.

The CDR3 coding sequence is TGTGCCAGCAGTGTACCTAGCGGGGGGTTTTCAGATACGCAGTATTTT. Encoded protein: CASSVPSGGFSDTQYF. J is TRBJ2-3 and V is TRBV6-1, with 11 bases identical to TRBD2. The CDR3 is made up of 16 amino acids. V was clipped by 4 bases and J by 4 bases; unmatched bases: 7. Germline loops: CDR1 MNHNS, CDR2 SASEGT.

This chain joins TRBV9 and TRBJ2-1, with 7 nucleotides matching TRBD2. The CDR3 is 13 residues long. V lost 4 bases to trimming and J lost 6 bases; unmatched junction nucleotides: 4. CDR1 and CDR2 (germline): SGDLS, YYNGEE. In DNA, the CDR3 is TGTGCCAGCAGCCTTGGGGGGGTCAATGAGCAGTTCTTC. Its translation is CASSLGGVNEQFF. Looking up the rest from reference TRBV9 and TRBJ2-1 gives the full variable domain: DSGVTQTPKHLITATGQRVTLRCSPRSGDLSVYWYQQSLDQGLQFLIQYYNGEERAKGNILERFSAQQFPDLHSELNLSSLELGDSALYFCASSLGGVNEQFFGPGTRLTVL.

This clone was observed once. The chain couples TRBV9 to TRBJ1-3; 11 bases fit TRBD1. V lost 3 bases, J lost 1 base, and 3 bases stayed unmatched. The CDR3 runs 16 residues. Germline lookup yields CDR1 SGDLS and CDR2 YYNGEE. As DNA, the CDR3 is TGTGCCAGCAGCGCCGGGACAGGGGGTTCTGGAAACACCATATATTTT. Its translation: CASSAGTGGSGNTIYF.

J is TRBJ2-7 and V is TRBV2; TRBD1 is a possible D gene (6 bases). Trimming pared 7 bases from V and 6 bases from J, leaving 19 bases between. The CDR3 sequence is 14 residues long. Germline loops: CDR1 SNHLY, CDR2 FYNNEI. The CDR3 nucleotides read TGTGCCAGCACGAGTCAGGGACATTCTGGCGAGCAGTACTTC. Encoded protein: CASTSQGHSGEQYF.

Here the CDR3 reads CASSFHPDRGLAFF. The CDR3, as DNA: TGCGCCAGCAGCTTCCACCCGGACAGGGGGTTGGCTTTCTTT. J is TRBJ1-1 and V is TRBV5-1; TRBD1 aligns across 10 bases. Germline V gene lookup returns CDR1 SGHRS and CDR2 YFSETQ. V shed 2 bases and J 11 bases; nucleotides not matched to a gene: 9. This CDR3 is built from 14 residues.

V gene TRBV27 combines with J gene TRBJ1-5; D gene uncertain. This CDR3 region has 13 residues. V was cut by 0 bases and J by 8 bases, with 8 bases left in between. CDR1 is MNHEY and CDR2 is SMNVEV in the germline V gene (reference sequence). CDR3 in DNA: TGTGCCAGCAGTTTATCGAGAGTTGAGCCCCAGCATTTT. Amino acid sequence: CASSLSRVEPQHF.

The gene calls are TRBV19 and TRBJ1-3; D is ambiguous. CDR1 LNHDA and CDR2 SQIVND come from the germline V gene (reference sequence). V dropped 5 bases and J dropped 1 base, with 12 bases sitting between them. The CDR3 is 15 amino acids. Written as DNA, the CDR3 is TGTGCCAGTAGTCCTACTGGAGCTTCTGGAAACACCATATATTTT. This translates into CASSPTGASGNTIYF.

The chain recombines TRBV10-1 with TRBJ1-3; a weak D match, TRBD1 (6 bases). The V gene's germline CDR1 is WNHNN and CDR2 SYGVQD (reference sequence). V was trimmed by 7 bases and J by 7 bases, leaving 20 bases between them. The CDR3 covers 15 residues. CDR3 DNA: TGCGCCAGCACCCTTCCGCAGGGGCAGGTGAACACCATATATTTT. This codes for CASTLPQGQVNTIYF.

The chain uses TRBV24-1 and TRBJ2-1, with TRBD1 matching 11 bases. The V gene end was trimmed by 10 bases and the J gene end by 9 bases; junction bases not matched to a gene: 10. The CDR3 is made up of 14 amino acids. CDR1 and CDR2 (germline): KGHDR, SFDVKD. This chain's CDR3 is CATTGTGGNGEQFF. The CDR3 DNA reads TGTGCCACGACCGGGACAGGGGGTAACGGTGAGCAGTTCTTC.

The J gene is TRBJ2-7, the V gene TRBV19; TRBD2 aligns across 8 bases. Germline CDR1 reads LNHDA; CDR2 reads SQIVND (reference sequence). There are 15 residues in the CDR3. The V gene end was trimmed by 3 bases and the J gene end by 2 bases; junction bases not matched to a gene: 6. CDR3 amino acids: CASSMGGTSTYEQYF. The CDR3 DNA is TGTGCCAGTAGTATGGGAGGGACTAGTACCTACGAGCAGTACTTC.

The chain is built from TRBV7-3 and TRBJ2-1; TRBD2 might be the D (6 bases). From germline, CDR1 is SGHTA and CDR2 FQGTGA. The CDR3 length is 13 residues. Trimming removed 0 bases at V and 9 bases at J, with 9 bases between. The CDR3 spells CASSLTGSGEQFF. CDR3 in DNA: TGTGCCAGCAGCTTAACCGGTAGCGGTGAGCAGTTCTTC. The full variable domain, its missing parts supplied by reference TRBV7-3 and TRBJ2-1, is GAGVSQTPSNKVTEKGKYVELRCDPISGHTALYWYRQSLGQGPEFLIYFQGTGAADDSGLPNDRFFAVRPEGSVSTLKIQRTERGDSAVYLCASSLTGSGEQFFGPGTRLTVL.